Shown below are 32 T cell receptor beta chains from a single sample sequenced in a study of cytomegalovirus exposure and HLA in healthy donors. TCRdb's copy holds only in-frame clones and misses some; the assay was immunoSEQ multiplex PCR. The data show 250,000 to 300,000 clones, just over 85% seen once. Specimen: PBMCs. The source of these receptors is a woman under 30 in good health and CMV-seronegative.

V is TRBV5-8 and J is TRBJ2-1, with D maybe TRBD2 (6 bases). The V end was cut by 1 base, the J end by 4 bases, with 15 bases between. CDR1 and CDR2 from the germline V gene are SGHTS and YDEGEE. The CDR3 is 16 amino acids. This chain's CDR3 is CASSLPAGNGYNEQFF. The DNA for the CDR3 is TGTGCCAGCAGCTTGCCCGCGGGAAATGGGTACAATGAGCAGTTCTTC.

The rearrangement links TRBV4-1 to TRBJ2-3; D gene unclear. The germline V gene has CDR1 MGHRA and CDR2 YSYEKL. The CDR3 has 12 amino acids. V was clipped by 3 bases and J by 3 bases, with 4 bases between them. CDR3 sequence reads: CASSHATDTQYF. The CDR3 DNA reads TGCGCCAGCAGCCATGCGACAGATACGCAGTATTTT.

The V call is TRBV6-1, the J call TRBJ2-7; 9 nucleotides align to TRBD1. V shed 6 bases, J shed 5 bases, and the junction held 11 bases outside the gene matches. The CDR3 runs to 15 residues. Germline CDR1 MNHNS, CDR2 SASEGT. CDR3 nucleotide sequence: TGTGCCAGCAGAACCGGGACAGGGATCCTTAACGAGCAGTACTTC. Residues: CASRTGTGILNEQYF.

This chain uses TRBV25-1 with TRBJ1-5, with D perhaps TRBD1 (5 bases). The CDR3 extends over 15 amino acids. V was shortened by 4 bases and J by 2 bases, with 12 bases between the two germline ends. In germline, CDR1 is MGHDK, CDR2 SYGVNS. The CDR3 nucleotides are TGTGCCAGCAGTGGGGGGGTAGGTGGCAATCAGCCCCAGCATTTT. Translated: CASSGGVGGNQPQHF.

CDR3 in DNA: TGCGCCAGCAGCCAGACTGACCTGGGACTAGCGGGTGACAATGAGCAGTTCTTC. Protein: CASSQTDLGLAGDNEQFF. The V call is TRBV4-1, the J call TRBJ2-1, with TRBD2 identical over 12 bases. The V and J ends lost 3 bases and 5 bases, in that order; junction bases with no gene match: 11. The CDR3 is 18 residues long. From germline, CDR1 is MGHRA and CDR2 YSYEKL.

The chain employs TRBV27 and TRBJ2-3, with unresolved D. Germline-derived CDR1 and CDR2 are MNHEY and SMNVEV (reference sequence). The CDR3 is 13 residues long. V was clipped by 6 bases and J by 0 bases, with 7 bases between them. This chain's CDR3 is CASRPVSTDTQYF. DNA of the CDR3: TGTGCCAGCAGGCCGGTGAGCACAGATACGCAGTATTTT.

The J gene is TRBJ1-2, the V gene TRBV28, with 7 bases aligning to TRBD1. V gave up 5 bases and J gave up 6 bases; unmatched junction bases: 12. This CDR3 region has 15 residues. Germline V gene sequence: CDR1 MDHEN, CDR2 SYDVKM. CDR3 nucleotide sequence: TGTGCCAGCAGTCGTGCCGGGACAGCTTCTAATGGCTACACCTTC. The encoded protein is CASSRAGTASNGYTF.

The chain combines TRBV7-3 with TRBJ2-1, with D maybe TRBD2 (5 bases). The V and J ends lost 5 bases and 4 bases respectively, with 15 bases between them. CDR3 length: 15 residues. CDR1 and CDR2 (germline): SGHTA, FQGTGA. The CDR3 DNA reads TGTGCCAGCAGCGGAGGTGGCGGAACTTACAATGAGCAGTTCTTC. Protein sequence: CASSGGGGTYNEQFF.

CDR3 sequence: CASSLAGGPGNEQFF. For the CDR3, the DNA is TGCGCCAGCAGTTTAGCGGGAGGGCCGGGAAATGAGCAGTTCTTC. The chain combines TRBV10-1 with TRBJ2-1, with 11 positions matching TRBD2. The V gene end was trimmed by 5 bases and the J gene end by 7 bases; junction bases not matched to a gene: 7. CDR3 length equals 15 residues. Germline V gene lookup returns CDR1 WNHNN and CDR2 SYGVQD (reference sequence).

The chain has TRBV5-1 and TRBJ2-1; 7 bases are shared with TRBD1. This CDR3 has 14 amino acids. From germline, CDR1 is SGHRS and CDR2 YFSETQ. The V gene end was trimmed by 4 bases and the J gene end by 14 bases; junction bases not matched to a gene: 15. CDR3 DNA: TGCGCCAGCAGCCGGGGACAGCAGAGAGCGCGAGAGTTCTTC. Protein sequence: CASSRGQQRAREFF.

The chain is built from TRBV7-2 and TRBJ1-1, with 7 bases that match TRBD1. The trim removed 2 bases at V and 6 bases at J, leaving 6 bases unmatched. The CDR3 runs to 14 residues. In germline, CDR1 is SGHTA, CDR2 FQGNSA. CDR3 loop: CASSLRQGRAEAFF. The CDR3 DNA sequence: TGTGCCAGCAGCTTAAGACAGGGTCGGGCTGAAGCTTTCTTT.

This chain uses TRBV27 with TRBJ1-2, with 7 nucleotides matching TRBD1. V trimming: 3 bases; J trimming: 6 bases; junction bases outside the gene matches: 7. This CDR3 is built from 14 residues. Germline loops: CDR1 MNHEY, CDR2 SMNVEV (reference sequence). CDR3 bases: TGTGCCAGCAGTTTTCGACAGGGTGGGAATGGCTACACCTTC. It codes for CASSFRQGGNGYTF.

CDR3 sequence (DNA): TGTGCCATCAGTGAGCCGGGGACTAGCCAAGAGACCCAGTACTTC. It yields the protein CAISEPGTSQETQYF. This sequence joins TRBV10-3 and TRBJ2-5; 8 nucleotides match TRBD2. Germline V CDR1 and CDR2: ENHRY, SYGVKD. Germline trimming cut 2 bases from V and 1 base from J; bases unmatched to any gene: 3. CDR3 length: 15 amino acids.

This rearrangement joins TRBV9 to TRBJ2-1; 7 nucleotides line up with TRBD2. V shed 2 bases, J shed 3 bases, and the junction held 5 bases outside the gene matches. Germline lookup yields CDR1 SGDLS and CDR2 YYNGEE. CDR3 length equals 15 residues. The CDR3 protein is CASSVSLAVYNEQFF. DNA for the CDR3: TGTGCCAGCAGCGTCAGCCTAGCGGTCTACAATGAGCAGTTCTTC.

V and J are TRBV28 and TRBJ1-2; 7 bases agree with TRBD1. Per the germline V gene, CDR1 is MDHEN and CDR2 is SYDVKM. The CDR3 runs 19 residues. Unmatched junction bases numbered 16, after V lost 3 bases and J lost 0 bases. The CDR3 sequence is CASSFSWRYRGSSNYGYTF. The CDR3 coding sequence is TGTGCCAGCAGTTTTTCCTGGAGGTACAGGGGCTCTTCTAACTATGGCTACACCTTC.

J is TRBJ2-1 and V is TRBV6-1; 7 nucleotides line up with TRBD1. CDR3 size: 14 residues. Germline CDR1 MNHNS, CDR2 SASEGT. With 6 bases clipped from V and 4 bases from J, the junction kept 6 bases outside the gene matches. CDR3 protein: CASSTGTDYNEQFF. The CDR3, as DNA: TGTGCCAGCAGCACCGGGACAGATTACAATGAGCAGTTCTTC.

The genes are TRBV27 and TRBJ1-5; D unclear. This CDR3 has 17 residues. The V end was cut by 1 base, the J end by 2 bases, with 15 bases between. Germline V gene lookup returns CDR1 MNHEY and CDR2 SMNVEV (reference sequence). Here the CDR3 DNA reads TGTGCCAGCAGTTTATTCGGGGTGGGTCATCGCAATCAGCCCCAGCATTTT. It translates to CASSLFGVGHRNQPQHF.

V gene TRBV11-2 combines with J gene TRBJ2-1; TRBD2 matches at 11 bases. Unmatched junction bases numbered 13, after V lost 5 bases and J lost 4 bases. CDR3 size: 18 residues. Germline assignment: CDR1 SGHAT and CDR2 FQNNGV. CDR3 coding DNA: TGTGCCAGCAGCCCCCCACGAAAAACTAGCGGGAGTTACAATGAGCAGTTCTTC. Translation gives CASSPPRKTSGSYNEQFF.

The chain recombines TRBV5-4 with TRBJ2-7, with 10 bases fitting TRBD1. Germline V gene sequence: CDR1 SGHNT, CDR2 YYREEE (reference sequence). With 4 bases clipped from V and 7 bases from J, the junction kept 8 bases outside the gene matches. There are 14 residues in the CDR3. CDR3 amino acids: CASSPGQGTTEQYF. Here the CDR3 DNA reads TGTGCCAGCAGCCCGGGACAGGGGACTACGGAGCAGTACTTC.

The V call is TRBV20-1, the J call TRBJ1-1; 7 bases agree with TRBD1. Germline V CDR1 and CDR2: DFQATT, SNEGSKA (reference sequence). The junction had 5 bases not matched to a gene; V was cut back by 7 bases and J by 6 bases. CDR3 length: 11 amino acids. DNA for the CDR3: TGCAGTGACGACAGGGCGGCTGAAGCTTTCTTT. This codes for CSDDRAAEAFF.

This chain joins TRBV5-4 and TRBJ2-7, with 8 bases that match TRBD1. Germline V gene sequence: CDR1 SGHNT, CDR2 YYREEE (reference sequence). The CDR3 has 14 residues. Trimming removed 4 bases from V and 3 bases from J; junction bases left unmatched: 6. CDR3 DNA: TGTGCCAGCAGCCCCGGGACAGGAAACTACGAGCAGTACTTC. It specifies CASSPGTGNYEQYF. Together with reference TRBV5-4 and TRBJ2-7, the CDR3 gives the full variable domain: ETGVTQSPTHLIKTRGQQVTLRCSSQSGHNTVSWYQQALGQGPQFIFQYYREEENGRGNFPPRFSGLQFPNYSSELNVNALELDDSALYLCASSPGTGNYEQYFGPGTRLTVT.

The chain couples TRBV10-3 to TRBJ1-5, with TRBD1 as a possible D gene (5 bases). Trimming left V 3 bases short and J 7 bases short, with 19 bases between. Germline values: CDR1 ENHRY, CDR2 SYGVKD. This CDR3 has 16 amino acids. CDR3 loop: CAISENRGRGGQPQHF. Here the CDR3 DNA reads TGTGCCATCAGTGAAAACCGGGGGAGGGGCGGCCAGCCCCAGCATTTT.

The V gene is TRBV4-1, the J gene TRBJ2-2, with 10 bases matching TRBD2. Trimming cost V 4 bases and J 2 bases; bases outside gene matches: 10. Germline assignment: CDR1 MGHRA and CDR2 YSYEKL. CDR3 length equals 18 residues. Here the CDR3 reads CASSRVLAGTINTGELFF. In DNA form, the CDR3 reads TGCGCCAGCAGCCGAGTACTAGCGGGGACTATTAACACCGGGGAGCTGTTTTTT.

V gene TRBV2 combines with J gene TRBJ2-5; D gene ambiguous. V was clipped by 4 bases and J by 7 bases, with 13 bases between them. The CDR3 extends over 13 amino acids. Germline loops: CDR1 SNHLY, CDR2 FYNNEI. CDR3 DNA sequence: TGTGCCAGCAGTGCTCCCCAAATCGGGACCCAGTACTTC. Translating gives CASSAPQIGTQYF.

The J gene is TRBJ1-6, the V gene TRBV18, with a possible D match to TRBD1 (6 bases). The CDR3 spans 16 residues. Germline CDR1 is KGHSH and CDR2 is LQKENI. The V end lost 2 bases, the J end lost 7 bases, and 15 bases lay between the germline ends. DNA for the CDR3: TGTGCCAGCTCACCAAGTGCGGGCAGGGGAAATTCACCCCTCCACTTT. It specifies CASSPSAGRGNSPLHF.

The genes are TRBV25-1 and TRBJ2-2; D gene unclear. The CDR3 has 11 amino acids. V was clipped by 7 bases and J by 7 bases, with 7 bases between them. Germline V gene lookup returns CDR1 MGHDK and CDR2 SYGVNS. CDR3 DNA sequence: TGTGCCAGCACTCTCGGCGGGGAGCTGTTTTTT. Encoded protein: CASTLGGELFF.

V gene TRBV29-1 combines with J gene TRBJ1-2; D is perhaps TRBD1 (5 bases). The CDR3 runs to 10 residues. With 7 bases removed from V and 8 bases from J, the gap between germline ends came to 11 bases. Germline V gene sequence: CDR1 SQVTM, CDR2 ANQGSEA. CDR3 amino acids: CSAWEGGYTF. CDR3 nucleotides: TGCAGCGCCTGGGAGGGGGGCTACACCTTC.

The rearrangement links TRBV23-1 to TRBJ2-7, with 7 bases aligning to TRBD1. TRBV23-1 qualifies as an ORF whose function is uncertain. The CDR3 runs to 16 residues. V gave up 8 bases and J gave up 1 base; unmatched junction bases: 14. This CDR3 is CASDLPKDRKSYEQYF. The CDR3 DNA reads TGCGCCAGCGACCTACCGAAGGACAGGAAATCCTACGAGCAGTACTTC.

As DNA, the CDR3 is TGTGCCAGCAGCCCCCGGGAAAATCAGCCCCAGCATTTT. Protein: CASSPRENQPQHF. The chain recombines TRBV9 with TRBJ1-5; D gene unclear. CDR3 size: 13 residues. CDR1 SGDLS and CDR2 YYNGEE come from the germline V gene. V was trimmed by 4 bases and J by 4 bases, leaving 9 bases between them.

This chain connects TRBV11-2 to TRBJ2-7, with D perhaps matching TRBD1 (5 bases). The CDR3 length is 13 residues. V lost 1 base, J lost 5 bases, and 9 bases lay in between. Germline V gives CDR1 SGHAT, CDR2 FQNNGV. The DNA for the CDR3 is TGTGCCAGCAGCTTAGCCAGGGCCAACGAGCAGTACTTC. Translating it yields CASSLARANEQYF.

This chain links TRBV6-5 with TRBJ2-2, with TRBD1 matching over 12 bases. V trimming: 6 bases; J trimming: 7 bases; junction bases outside the gene matches: 6. Germline V lookup: CDR1 MNHEY, CDR2 SVGAGI. The CDR3 has 15 residues. The CDR3 DNA is TGTGCCAGCAGCAGGGACAGGGGGCGCGTCGGGGAGCTGTTTTTT. Its protein product is CASSRDRGRVGELFF.

A few counts support this clone. The V call is TRBV7-9, the J call TRBJ1-1; TRBD1 aligns across 8 bases. The CDR3 runs to 15 residues. Trimming cost V 5 bases and J 1 base; bases outside gene matches: 6. Germline V gives CDR1 SEHNR, CDR2 FQNEAQ (reference sequence). The CDR3 loop is CASSVLGTGNTEAFF. The CDR3 DNA follows: TGTGCCAGCAGCGTTTTGGGGACAGGGAACACTGAAGCTTTCTTT.